The TCR beta chain under discussion was sequenced for a study of T cells in Graves' hyperthyroidism and ophthalmopathy. CDR1 and CDR2 from the germline V gene are SEHNR and FQNEAQ (reference sequence). The CDR3 extends over 14 amino acids. With V trimmed by 5 bases and J by 2 bases, 5 bases remained unmatched. What was amplified from RNA transcripts were TCR beta CDR3 regions. Primed by the HTBI set, a first-round RT-PCR was run on the TCR CDR3. From the multiplex PCR reads, TCRdb called clonotypes with MiXCR, one entry per CDR3 protein. The table shows 500,000 to 600,000 distinct CDR3 sequences, with about 45% occurring only once.

The specimen was peripheral blood or thyroid tissue (not recorded which). V gene TRBV7-9 combines with J gene TRBJ2-7; 8 nucleotides agree with TRBD1. The source of this sequence is a woman younger than 30 with Graves' hyperthyroidism. CDR3 sequence reads: CASSMTGEAYEQYF. CDR3 bases: TGTGCCAGCAGCATGACAGGGGAGGCCTACGAGCAGTACTTC.